The clone carrying this T cell receptor beta chain was detected only a few times. The junction and the germline gene differ at one end; a read error may be behind it. The data belong to a study of blood T cells in healthy people across ages. A J-beta primer mix and a sample-barcoded 5' primer were used in a second PCR of roughly 6 to 12 cycles. Using its own MiXCR run on the 5' RACE reads, TCRdb lists one record per CDR3 protein. The sample lists 550,000 to 600,000 distinct CDR3 sequences, around 50% occurring once. This CDR3 has 15 amino acids. CDR1 is DFQATT and CDR2 is SNEGSKA in the germline V gene (reference sequence). Each donor supplied approximately 10 milliliters of peripheral blood. A minimum of 6 micrograms of total RNA was extracted per sample.

The sequencing sample was made of blood. The J gene is TRBJ2-1, the V gene TRBV20-1; D gene uncertain. This sequence was found in an elderly man in good health. The CDR3 here is CSAGEGGVSYNEQFF. The CDR3 DNA follows: TGCAGTGCTGGAGAAGGCGGAGTCTCCTACAATGAGCAGTTCTTC.